The entry that follows covers one T cell receptor beta chain sequence. The antigen is undetermined. This sample is drawn from a study of T-cell memory formation after mild COVID-19. Study-wide findings and caveats: The pre-infection memory compartment contained some responding clones, suggesting cross-reactive memory joined. Clones shrinking from day 15 to 85 showed even CD4/CD8 mixes; later expanders tilted CD4+.

cDNA libraries for TCR alpha and TCR beta, carrying sample barcodes and UMIs, came from 5'RACE with constant-segment primers. Each CDR3 protein gets one entry after TCRdb re-called the 5' RACE reads with MiXCR. This sample has hundreds of thousands of distinct CDR3 sequences, with 20% to 30% found just once. What was sequenced was PBMCs or a T cell subset sorted from them (not recorded which). This sequence was found in an adult woman who had mild COVID-19 (a few samples of this study predate the infection). Cell type and time point are not known.

The CDR3 region has the DNA TGTGCCAGCAGCCTAGAGGGCGATGAGCAGTTCTTC. This sequence encodes CASSLEGDEQFF. This rearrangement joins TRBV7-9 to TRBJ2-1; D perhaps matches TRBD2 (5 bases). There are 12 residues in the CDR3. Germline CDR1 reads SEHNR; CDR2 reads FQNEAQ (reference sequence). V dropped 5 bases and J dropped 8 bases, with 10 bases sitting between them.